These 22 T cell receptor beta chains came from one sample sequenced in a study of brain metastases from non-small cell lung cancer. The repertoire was sequenced with immunoSEQ multiplex PCR; TCRdb's copy has only in-frame clones and lacks some. The profile shows approximately 2,300 clones, under 90% of them singletons. The sequencing input was primary lung tumor tissue. The receptors derive from a donor over 35 with non-small cell lung cancer.

The chain employs TRBV7-9 and TRBJ2-3; D unresolved. The germline gives CDR1 SEHNR, CDR2 FQNEAQ (reference sequence). The V and J ends lost 7 bases and 0 bases respectively, with 14 bases between them. The CDR3 consists of 15 residues. CDR3 region: CASTPGLTSTDTQYF. The DNA of the CDR3 is TGTGCCAGCACCCCTGGGTTAACTAGCACAGATACGCAGTATTTT.

With regard to this clone: One junction end disagrees with the germline gene, perhaps due to a read error. The gene calls are TRBV7-7 and TRBJ2-1, with TRBD2 matching over 11 bases. The CDR3 totals 15 residues. Germline values: CDR1 SSHAT, CDR2 FNYEAQ (reference sequence). The CDR3 protein is CASSLASGGHNEQFF. In DNA, the CDR3 is TGTGCTAGCAGCTTAGCTAGCGGGGGGCACAATGAGCAGTTCTTC.

The chain couples TRBV21-1 to TRBJ2-1; the listed D gene, TRBD2, was not tested against the DNA. TRBV21-1 is designated a pseudogene. The CDR3 consists of 17 residues. The CDR3 reads CASSKARLAGGNNEQFF. CDR3 nucleotide sequence: TGTGCCAGCAGCAAAGCGCGCCTAGCGGGGGGAAACAATGAGCAGTTCTTC.

V usage is TRBV18 and J usage is TRBJ2-5; possibly TRBD2 for D (6 bases). There are 15 residues in the CDR3. Trimming shortened V by 6 bases and J by 2 bases, and 16 bases separated the two germline ends. CDR1 KGHSH and CDR2 LQKENI come from the germline V gene. For the CDR3, the DNA is TGTGCCAGCTCCGCCGTCCCGGGGAGGCAAGAGACCCAGTACTTC. Protein sequence: CASSAVPGRQETQYF.

The chain couples TRBV6-2 or TRBV6-3 to TRBJ1-1; D uncertain. V lost 0 bases to trimming and J lost 5 bases, with 7 bases between them. Germline V gene lookup returns CDR1 MNHEY and CDR2 SVGEGT. The CDR3 has 13 residues. CDR3 amino acids: CASSYSKRTEAFF. Here the CDR3 DNA reads TGTGCCAGCAGTTACTCGAAACGGACTGAAGCTTTCTTT.

V and J are TRBV9 and TRBJ2-2; D gene uncertain. This CDR3 contains 14 residues. Trimming removed 4 bases from V and 3 bases from J, with 10 bases in between. Germline CDR1 reads SGDLS; CDR2 reads YYNGEE. The CDR3 DNA is TGTGCCAGCAGCCCTGACACCTACACCGGGGAGCTGTTTTTT. This translates into CASSPDTYTGELFF.

The chain uses TRBV12-3 or TRBV12-4 and TRBJ1-5; D not resolved. V was shortened by 3 bases and J by 6 bases, with 9 bases between the two germline ends. The CDR3 has 13 residues. CDR3 sequence (DNA): TGTGCCAGCAGTTTGATCGGGAGTCAGCCCCAGCATTTT. This sequence encodes CASSLIGSQPQHF.

About this clone itself: One junction end does not reproduce the germline sequence, and a read error may be involved. The rearrangement links TRBV9 to TRBJ1-2; 7 nucleotides agree with TRBD1. The CDR3 is 17 residues long. CDR1 and CDR2 from the germline V gene are SGDLS and YYNGEE. The CDR3 is CASSVDPSGQENYGYIF. For the CDR3, the DNA is TGTGCCAGCAGCGTAGATCCCTCAGGACAGGAGAACTATGGCTACATCTTC.

The chain uses TRBV6-2 or TRBV6-3 and TRBJ2-1; weak D call: TRBD2 (5 bases). The CDR3 loop spans 12 amino acids. Germline values: CDR1 MNHEY, CDR2 SVGEGT. Trimming took 5 bases from V and 9 from J, leaving 11 bases between them. The CDR3 coding sequence is TGTGCCAGCAGTAAACTAGAGGGTGAGCAGTTCTTC. Protein: CASSKLEGEQFF.

This chain links TRBV18 with TRBJ1-6; TRBD1 matches at 8 bases. Germline CDR1 and CDR2: KGHSH and LQKENI. Losses at the gene ends were 6 bases for V and 4 bases for J; bases not matched to a gene: 5. There are 15 residues in the CDR3. In DNA, the CDR3 is TGTGCCAGCTCTGAGACAGGGGCTTATAATTCACCCCTCCACTTT. Encoded protein: CASSETGAYNSPLHF.

J is TRBJ1-5 and V is TRBV5-4, with D perhaps matching TRBD1 (5 bases). V lost 0 bases, J lost 3 bases, and 10 bases lay in between. The CDR3 extends over 15 amino acids. Per germline, CDR1 SGHNT and CDR2 YYREEE (reference sequence). CDR3 in amino acids: CASSLGPGDNQPQHF. The CDR3 bases are TGTGCCAGCAGCTTGGGCCCGGGGGACAATCAGCCCCAGCATTTT.

The rearrangement links TRBV13 to TRBJ2-3, with a weak D call TRBD2 (5 bases). This CDR3 region has 15 residues. Trimming took 5 bases from V and 4 from J, leaving 16 bases between them. Germline lookup yields CDR1 PRHDT and CDR2 FYEKMQ (reference sequence). The CDR3: CASSTGRAGADTQYF. In DNA form, the CDR3 reads TGTGCCAGCAGCACGGGGAGAGCTGGGGCAGATACGCAGTATTTT.

By share, this clone counts as large. The rearrangement joins TRBV2 to TRBJ2-5; D not resolved. Trimming shortened V by 6 bases and J by 4 bases, and 9 bases separated the two germline ends. The germline V gene encodes CDR1 SNHLY and CDR2 FYNNEI. The CDR3 loop spans 12 amino acids. CDR3 sequence (DNA): TGTGCCAGCAGATCAGAACTAGAGACCCAGTACTTC. It translates to CASRSELETQYF.

The chain combines TRBV7-2 with TRBJ2-5, with TRBD2 matching 7 bases. This CDR3 is 15 amino acids long. Trimming removed 3 bases from V and 1 base from J; junction bases left unmatched: 5. Germline V lookup: CDR1 SGHTA, CDR2 FQGNSA. The CDR3 sequence: CASSFAGDPQETQYF. CDR3 in DNA: TGTGCCAGCAGCTTTGCGGGGGACCCCCAAGAGACCCAGTACTTC.

The sample holds one count of this clone. J is TRBJ1-1 and V is TRBV7-2; 8 bases match TRBD1. The germline CDR1 and CDR2 sequences are SGHTA and FQGNSA. The CDR3 has 16 amino acids. V shed 5 bases and J 4 bases; nucleotides not matched to a gene: 12. CDR3 sequence: CASSGGAGGASTEAFF. As DNA, the CDR3 is TGTGCCAGCAGCGGAGGGGCAGGGGGCGCCTCCACTGAAGCTTTCTTT.

For this clone: Other DNA sequences in the same sample also yield this CDR3. The chain recombines TRBV6-1 with TRBJ1-5; 9 nucleotides match TRBD1. Trimming at V came to 1 base and at J to 5 bases, leaving 6 bases not matched to a gene. The CDR3 sequence is 16 residues long. Per germline, CDR1 MNHNS and CDR2 SASEGT. CDR3 bases: TGTGCCAGCAGTGAAGATGGACAGGGGCCGCATCAGCCCCAGCATTTT. Translating it yields CASSEDGQGPHQPQHF.

The chain employs TRBV19 and TRBJ2-1; 8 positions agree with TRBD1. From germline, CDR1 is LNHDA and CDR2 SQIVND (reference sequence). With 9 bases clipped from V and 12 bases from J, the junction kept 16 bases outside the gene matches. CDR3 length equals 14 residues. The CDR3 here is CASYRGQGQGGQFF. The CDR3 DNA reads as TGTGCCAGCTATCGCGGACAGGGTCAGGGGGGGCAGTTCTTC.

In its sample, this clone was seen once. The chain is built from TRBV9 and TRBJ1-4, with 12 nucleotides matching TRBD1. The CDR3 runs to 14 residues. V lost 3 bases to trimming and J lost 9 bases; unmatched junction nucleotides: 3. Germline CDR1 SGDLS, CDR2 YYNGEE. The CDR3, as DNA: TGTGCCAGCAGCGCCGGGACAGGGGGCAAAAAACTGTTTTTT. Protein: CASSAGTGGKKLFF.

The chain recombines TRBV5-4 with TRBJ2-1, with TRBD1 matching over 8 bases. The CDR3 is 15 amino acids. The germline V gene has CDR1 SGHNT and CDR2 YYREEE (reference sequence). V was clipped by 4 bases and J by 4 bases; unmatched bases: 7. The CDR3 DNA follows: TGTGCCAGCAGCCCGACAGGGGACCTTTACAATGAGCAGTTCTTC. Translating gives CASSPTGDLYNEQFF.

This clone showed up just once. In nucleotides, the CDR3 is TGCGCCAGCAGCTTGGTACTAGCGGGAGGGCCGGAGACCCAGTACTTC. This codes for CASSLVLAGGPETQYF. J is TRBJ2-5 and V is TRBV5-1; 13 nucleotides line up with TRBD2. The germline CDR1 and CDR2 sequences are SGHRS and YFSETQ. This CDR3 contains 16 residues. J was trimmed by 5 bases and V by 0 bases; bases with no gene match: 4.

The chain is built from TRBV28 and TRBJ2-2, with a tentative D call TRBD1 (6 bases). The CDR3 length is 15 residues. Germline values: CDR1 MDHEN, CDR2 SYDVKM. V lost 6 bases and J lost 5, with 16 bases in between. CDR3 DNA: TGTGCCAGCAGAATGGGGGCCCAGGGTACCGGGGAGCTGTTTTTT. It is translated as CASRMGAQGTGELFF.

This clone is a singleton in its sample. This chain links TRBV14 with TRBJ2-1; D gene unclear. CDR1 is SGHDN and CDR2 is FVKESK in the germline V gene. Trimming pared 0 bases from V and 4 bases from J, leaving 7 bases between. The CDR3 spans 14 residues. This CDR3 is CASSQESFYNEQFF. CDR3 DNA sequence: TGTGCCAGCAGCCAAGAGAGCTTTTACAATGAGCAGTTCTTC.